This section outlines one TCR beta chain sequence together with its context. This sample is part of a study of blood T cell repertoires in COVID-19. At the level of the study: The analysed material was cDNA or gDNA that came from T cells, B-cell-depleted T cells, or PBMCs.

This table comes from immunoSEQ multiplex PCR, and its TCRdb copy is limited to in-frame clones, with some not included. In the table there are hundreds of thousands of clones, 75% to 90% of which are singletons. Losses at the gene ends were 3 bases for V and 7 bases for J; bases not matched to a gene: 5. This CDR3 is 13 amino acids long. Germline V gene lookup returns CDR1 MDHEN and CDR2 SYDVKM. Participants came from about 23 US areas, aged roughly 18 to 89 years. Participants' reported clinical history set cohort assignment. The study counted Cohort 3 donors as recovered given two negative PCRs, clearance, or symptom resolution.

Sequences were obtained from PBMCs or T cells enriched from blood (not recorded which). The chain has TRBV28 and TRBJ1-2; 7 bases match TRBD1. This TCR came from a woman aged 40 to 50 who had recovered from COVID-19. The CDR3: CASSLEGAPGYTF. The DNA of the CDR3 is TGTGCCAGCAGTTTGGAGGGGGCGCCTGGCTACACCTTC.